These T cell receptor beta chains were read from a single sample in a study of T cell responses to AZD1222 COVID-19 vaccine. TCRdb keeps only in-frame clones here, not all; method: immunoSEQ multiplex PCR. Among approximately 89,000 clones listed, 70% to 90% were seen once. The sequences come from peripheral blood, collected on day 0 of AZD1222 vaccination. The receptors come from an adult in good health. Both conserved end residues are part of each CDR3. D genes are given only for firm matches. Not every row has a clone size; where given, it reads once, few, many or a size class.

NA | NA | 15 | TRBJ2-2 | TRBV10-2 | TGCGCCAGCAGTGAGTCCAGGGGTCACACCGGGGAGCTGTTTTTT | CASSESRGHTGELFF
once | NA | 14 | TRBJ1-2 | TRBV28 | TGTGCCAGCCAAGAGGGATCCCGTCCCTATGGCTACACCTTC | CASQEGSRPYGYTF
NA | TRBD1 | 14 | TRBJ1-1 | TRBV11-3 | TGTGCCAGCAGCGTGGGACAGGGAAACACTGAAGCTTTCTTT | CASSVGQGNTEAFF
NA | NA | 13 | TRBJ1-5 | TRBV30 | TGTGCCTGGAGTGTAAGCCGTCACGAGCCCCAGCATTTT | CAWSVSRHEPQHF
NA | NA | 14 | TRBJ1-3 | TRBV7-2 | TGTGCCAGCAGCCTCCCAGGCTCTGGAAACACCATATATTTT | CASSLPGSGNTIYF
few | NA | 10 | TRBJ2-5 | TRBV20-1 | TGCAGTGCAAATCAAGAGACCCAGTACTTC | CSANQETQYF
NA | TRBD1 | 12 | TRBJ1-4 | TRBV28 | TGTGCCAGCATTGAGGGGGCTGGGAAACTGTTTTTT | CASIEGAGKLFF
NA | NA | 13 | TRBJ1-5 | TRBV6-1 | TGTGCCAGCAGTGAAGCACGCAATCAGCCCCAGCATTTT | CASSEARNQPQHF
once | TRBD1 | 16 | TRBJ2-7 | TRBV18 | TGTGCCAGCTCTTCCGAAGGTGGGACAGGGAACTACGAGCAGTACTTC | CASSSEGGTGNYEQYF
NA | NA | 13 | TRBJ2-7 | TRBV19 | TGTGCCAGTTCCCCGGGGATGCATTACGAGCAGTACTTC | CASSPGMHYEQYF
NA | NA | 15 | TRBJ2-7 | TRBV18 | TGTGCCAGCTCACCACAGAAAGCAGGCTCCTACGAGCAGTACTTC | CASSPQKAGSYEQYF
NA | TRBD2 | 16 | TRBJ2-1 | TRBV7-2 | TGTGCCAGCAGCTTAGAAGTTGCGGGGGGGCTCAATGAGCAGTTCTTC | CASSLEVAGGLNEQFF
NA | NA | 15 | TRBJ1-2 | TRBV29-1 | TGCAGCGTTGAAGACGTCGAAGGGGTTAGGTATGGCTACACCTTC | CSVEDVEGVRYGYTF
NA | NA | 12 | TRBJ2-7 | TRBV28 | TGTGCCAGCAGTTTTTCCTCATACGAGCAGTACTTC | CASSFSSYEQYF
NA | TRBD1 | 14 | TRBJ1-2 | TRBV27 | TGTGCCAGCAGTTTGACAGGGGTATCCTATGGCTACACCTTC | CASSLTGVSYGYTF
NA | TRBD2 | 15 | TRBJ2-1 | TRBV2 | TGTGCCAGCAGTTCGGGACTAGCGGGAATACATGAGCAGTTCTTC | CASSSGLAGIHEQFF
NA | TRBD2 | 15 | TRBJ2-5 | TRBV5-5 | TGTGCCAGCAGCTTGGATGCTAGCGGGTGGGAGACCCAGTACTTC | CASSLDASGWETQYF